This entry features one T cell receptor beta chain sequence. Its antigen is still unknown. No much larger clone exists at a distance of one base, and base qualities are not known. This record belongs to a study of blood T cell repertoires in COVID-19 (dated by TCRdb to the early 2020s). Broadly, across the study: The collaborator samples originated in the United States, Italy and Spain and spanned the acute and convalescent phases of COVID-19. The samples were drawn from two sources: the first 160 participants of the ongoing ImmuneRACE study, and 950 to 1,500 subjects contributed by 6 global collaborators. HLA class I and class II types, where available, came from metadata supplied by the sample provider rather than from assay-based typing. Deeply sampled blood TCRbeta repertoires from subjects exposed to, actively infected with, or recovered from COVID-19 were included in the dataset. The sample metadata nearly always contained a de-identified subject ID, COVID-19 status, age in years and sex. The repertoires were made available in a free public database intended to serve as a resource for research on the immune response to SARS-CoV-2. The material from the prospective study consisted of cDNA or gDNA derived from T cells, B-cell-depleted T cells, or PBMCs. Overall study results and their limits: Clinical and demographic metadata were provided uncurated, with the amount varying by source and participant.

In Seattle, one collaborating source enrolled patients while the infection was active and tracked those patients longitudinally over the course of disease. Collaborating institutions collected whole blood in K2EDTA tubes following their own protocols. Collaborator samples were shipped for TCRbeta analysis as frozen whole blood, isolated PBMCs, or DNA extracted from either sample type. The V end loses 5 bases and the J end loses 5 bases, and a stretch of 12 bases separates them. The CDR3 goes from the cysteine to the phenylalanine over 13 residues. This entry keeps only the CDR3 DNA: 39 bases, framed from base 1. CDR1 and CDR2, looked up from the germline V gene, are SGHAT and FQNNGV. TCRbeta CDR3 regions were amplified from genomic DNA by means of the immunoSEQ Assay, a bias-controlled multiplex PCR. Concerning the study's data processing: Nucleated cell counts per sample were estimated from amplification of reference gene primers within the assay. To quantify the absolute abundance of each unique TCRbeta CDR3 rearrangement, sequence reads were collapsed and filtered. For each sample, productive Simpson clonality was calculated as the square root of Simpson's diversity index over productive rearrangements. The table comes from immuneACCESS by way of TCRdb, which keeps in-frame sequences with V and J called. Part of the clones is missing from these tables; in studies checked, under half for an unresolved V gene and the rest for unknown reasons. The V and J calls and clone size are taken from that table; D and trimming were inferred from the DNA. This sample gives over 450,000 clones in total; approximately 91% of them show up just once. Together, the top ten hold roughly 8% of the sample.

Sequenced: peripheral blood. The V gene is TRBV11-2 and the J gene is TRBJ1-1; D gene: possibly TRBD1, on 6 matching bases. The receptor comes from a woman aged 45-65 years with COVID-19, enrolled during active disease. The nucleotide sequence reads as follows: TGTGCCAGCAGCCCACAGGGATGGACTGAAGCTTTCTTT. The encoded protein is CASSPQGWTEAFF.